The text below deals with one T cell receptor beta chain. It has no known antigen specificity. No base qualities exist here, and no much larger clone lies one base off it. The entry originates in a study of cytomegalovirus exposure and HLA in healthy donors (dated by TCRdb to the late 2010s). The study in broad terms: In an earlier analysis of approximately 640 of the donors, approximately 300 Gb of sequence data and about 110 million unique TCR beta sequences from roughly 190 million T cells were reported. An early release covering 550 to 650 HLA-typed donors comprised around 300 gigabases of sequencing data and roughly 85 million unique TCR sequences. The genetic ancestry cluster associated with self-reported Caucasian donors included 70% to 85% of the approximately 400 genotyped donors. The study aimed to test whether signatures of past pathogen exposure could be identified by cataloging public T cell receptors. The T cell repertoires of some 700 subjects were profiled by immunosequencing and related to cytomegalovirus serostatus. In addition to the first cohort of 650 to 750 subjects, a separate validation cohort of 120 different subjects was used. High-throughput TCR immunosequencing, statistical association of individual TCRs with disease status, and machine learning were combined to predict cytomegalovirus infection status. A later analysis re-analyzed previously published TCR beta repertoires from 650 to 800 donors and added high-resolution HLA genotyping to study TCR occurrence patterns. In the later analysis, no new phenotypic data were used to find candidate immune exposures; instead, reliance was placed on TCR beta sequences and their occurrence across donors. To decide whether each TCR beta V gene segment behaved as functional or pseudogenic, an earlier analysis of approximately 600 of the donors relied on high-throughput TCR beta sequencing. Alongside the repertoire data, information on donor age, sex, ethnicity and CMV serostatus was compiled. A later genetic analysis took genome-wide SNP genotypes for 398 of the 666 donors and used that subset as a discovery cohort. Every discovery cohort repertoire had been produced on one sequencing platform. HLA typing included class I and class II loci at four-digit resolution. The number of typed donors differed by locus: 629-630 for A, B, C, DRB1 and DQB1; 500 to 550 for DQA1; around 610 for DPA1; and approximately 450 for DPB1. Because of strong linkage in the cohort, 4 to 6 DR-DQ haplotypes were treated as single units for association and clustering. Across some 400 genotyped donors of the cohort, an average of approximately 240,000 unique TCR beta nucleotide sequences per donor were sequenced, and 15% to 20% of those sequences were non-productive.

The cohort consisted of 666 healthy bone marrow donors. All cohort members were sampled while nominally healthy, although unrecorded immune exposures were likely present. The donor tested CMV seronegative, placing the donor among the 300 to 450 seronegative members of the cohort. A peripheral blood sample was collected from each donor, and TCR beta sequencing was performed on peripheral blood mononuclear cells. Genomic DNA extraction from the blood cell samples was performed with the Qiagen DNeasy Blood Extraction Kit. Summary of the overall study and its limitations: In an earlier analysis of about 550 of the donors, most TCR beta V segments were observed in productive rearrangements about 87% or about 30% of the time, broadly matching IMGT annotations. In a later analysis, TCR association rates were found to vary across HLA loci, with the most associated TCRs seen for DRB1 alleles and the fewest for HLA-C alleles. According to a later analysis, most CMV-associated TCR beta chains appeared to be HLA-restricted, and the HLA associations seemed to be driven largely by CMV exposure. The classifier was reported to diagnose cytomegalovirus status with high specificity and sensitivity in both the original and validation cohorts. According to a later genetic analysis, donors in an Asian-associated ancestry cluster had fewer N-insertions in productive TCRs than the roughly 670-donor mean. According to a later analysis, parvovirus B19, influenza, CMV and Epstein-Barr virus appeared linked to several top co-occurrence clusters. While some public TCRs were present in many individuals, most TCR sequences turned up only very rarely across donors. This cohort had only TCR beta chains sequenced, and the lack of alpha or paired-chain data limited which features could be detected. The study gave a list of some 150 TCR beta chains associated with cytomegalovirus. In a later genetic analysis, a missense DCLRE1C variant was associated with V-gene and J-gene trimming of TCR beta chains, and the association was replicated in an independent cohort. According to the authors, the approach could potentially be generalized to other disease states and immunological phenotypes. In vitro tests confirmed that a few of the cytomegalovirus-associated TCR beta chains recognize cytomegalovirus antigens. Because counts were too low, about 18 rarely observed V segments, including chromosome 9 orphons, were excluded from the earlier analysis of 587 of the donors. Correlated functional status among segregating V segments might reflect linkage disequilibrium, but an unknown experimental factor could not be ruled out. Some IMGT-functional V segments, including TRBV6-2 and TRBV6-3, could not be told apart with the 87-base-pair reads, so those segments were excluded. In a later analysis, HLA-associated TCR beta chains showed more clonal expansion and lower generation probabilities than non-associated chains that were equally common. The only immune exposure information available for the cohort was CMV serostatus. Because HLA typing was unavailable for some donors at each locus, only the typed subset was used in association tests. A later analysis associated roughly 17,000 TCR beta sequences with specific HLA alleles at a false discovery rate of 0.05. A cluster of highly shared sequence variants was judged likely to represent a technical artifact of the sequencing pipeline. Presence/absence analyses assumed roughly uniform sequencing depth across donors, an assumption that may not hold. A further reported finding was that TCR beta sequences accurately predicted the HLA-A and HLA-B alleles for most subjects in the first cohort. When HLA alleles, especially DR and DQ, strongly co-occurred, TCR associations were difficult to assign to individual alleles.

V is pared back by 3 bases and J by 7 bases, with 16 bases lying between the germline termini. Measured from the cysteine to the phenylalanine, the CDR3 is 14 residues long. Only the CDR3 part of the read is kept: 42 bases, read in frame from the first base. The germline V gene specifies SGHRS as CDR1 and YFSETQ as CDR2. The protocol used for the library was the immunoSEQ multiplex PCR assay. The multiplex PCR relied on a mix of 60 forward primers for TCR Vbeta segments and 13 reverse primers for TCR Jbeta segments. A multiplex PCR assay on genomic DNA amplified the CDR3 region of rearranged TCR beta genes. On the Illumina HiSeq System, the amplified TCR beta libraries were sequenced as 87-base-pair reads. The original methods were these. A later analysis tallied around 87 million unique TCR beta chains across the approximately 670 repertoires, and some 10 million of those chains were shared by two or more donors. Raw reads were error-corrected and collapsed into unique sequences with a nearest-neighbor algorithm that merged closely related sequences to remove PCR and sequencing errors. Alignment of CDR3 sequences to IMGT reference sequences was used to assign V, D and J gene segments. For a sequence to be retained, at least a six-nucleotide match to both a V gene segment and a J gene segment was required. Rearrangements were called productive when the CDR3 lacked stop codons and stayed in frame with V and J; all others were non-productive. CDR3 was defined by IMGT convention, running from the second conserved V-encoded cysteine to the conserved J-encoded phenylalanine. The earlier analysis of 500 to 650 of the donors excluded any sequence lacking an unambiguous match to a single V gene segment. In an earlier analysis of around 590 of the donors, a V segment was called functional when productive rearrangements were above 56.7%, and segregating when the standard deviation between donors exceeded 5%. A statistical classification framework was built for diagnosing cytomegalovirus status from the catalog of TCR beta chain sequences. In a later analysis, V and J genes were assigned by comparing TCR nucleotide sequences against IMGT/GENE-DB human TR gene sequences. The TCRdist pipeline was used in a later analysis to assign CDR3 sequences and most-parsimonious VDJ recombination scenarios. In a later analysis, each TCR beta chain was defined by its CDR3 amino acid sequence together with its V-gene family, and reads without a unique V-gene family were excluded. A later analysis removed 592 highly shared, low-generation-probability nucleotide sequences to deal with suspected cross-contamination and a sequencing artifact. In a later analysis, a clonal expansion index for each public chain was calculated from normalized within-repertoire ranks of inferred template counts. In a later analysis, generation probabilities were computed with a VDJ recombination model fitted to out-of-frame rearrangements, and the resulting probabilities were checked against IGoR. In a later analysis, hypergeometric tests were used to score TCR-TCR, TCR-HLA and TCR-CMV co-occurrence, with a repertoire-size bias correction applied to TCR pairs. To estimate false discovery rates, a later analysis permuted the HLA or CMV assignments 20 times. In a later analysis, co-occurring TCRs were grouped using DBSCAN, and TCRdist sequence similarity was added for clustering within HLA-allele-positive subsets. For co-occurrence clustering, repertoires with fewer than 30,000 or more than 120,000 public chains were excluded, along with roughly five repertoires with anomalous nucleotide sharing. The source is immuneACCESS, and TCRdb retained only in-frame sequences with V and J called. Part of the clones is not carried over; for the studies checked, unresolved V genes explain less than half of this, and the remainder is unexplained. V, J and clone size are those of that table, while D and trimming were read from the DNA. The sample table holds around 120,000 clones, of which 81% were seen once. The ten largest account for about 1.8% of the sample.

The receptor chain draws on TRBV5-1 and TRBJ1-1; D gene: possibly TRBD1, on 5 matching bases. The sequence derives from a man in his late teens or twenties in good health and CMV-seronegative. The specimen was PBMCs. The CDR3 protein is CASSSDTGQGEAFF. In nucleotide form, the sequence is TGCGCCAGCAGCTCCGACACCGGCCAGGGTGAAGCTTTCTTT.